This passage covers 20 T cell receptor beta chains from one sample sequenced in a study of cytomegalovirus exposure and HLA in healthy donors. Researchers ran the PCR with 60 Vbeta and 13 Jbeta primers. TCRdb's copy holds only in-frame clones and misses some; the assay was immunoSEQ multiplex PCR. The profile shows approximately 120,000 clones, roughly 80% of them singletons. Sequencing used PBMCs. The receptors stem from a man between 18 and 29 years old in good health and CMV-seropositive.

J is TRBJ2-7 and V is TRBV7-2, with D possibly being TRBD1 (5 bases). V dropped 0 bases and J dropped 5 bases, with 11 bases sitting between them. Germline V lookup: CDR1 SGHTA, CDR2 FQGNSA. This CDR3 is 14 amino acids long. The DNA for the CDR3 is TGTGCCAGCAGCTTAGCAGCAGGGCTCGACGAGCAGTACTTC. It codes for CASSLAAGLDEQYF.

V gene TRBV5-1 combines with J gene TRBJ2-2; TRBD1 matches at 11 bases. CDR1 SGHRS and CDR2 YFSETQ come from the germline V gene. There are 14 residues in the CDR3. With V trimmed by 7 bases and J by 6 bases, 5 bases remained unmatched. The CDR3 reads CASDGQGAAGELFF. In nucleotides, the CDR3 is TGCGCCAGCGACGGACAGGGGGCCGCCGGGGAGCTGTTTTTT.

The V call is TRBV18, the J call TRBJ2-1; D perhaps matches TRBD2 (6 bases). Germline V lookup: CDR1 KGHSH, CDR2 LQKENI. The V end lost 6 bases, the J end lost 3 bases, and 12 bases lay between the germline ends. This CDR3 has 14 residues. CDR3 amino acids: CASSAWGDYNEQFF. Here the CDR3 DNA reads TGTGCCAGCTCCGCCTGGGGGGACTACAATGAGCAGTTCTTC.

The chain employs TRBV6-5 and TRBJ2-1; maybe TRBD2 (5 bases). Germline V lookup: CDR1 MNHEY, CDR2 SVGAGI. V lost 2 bases, J lost 1 base, and 6 bases lay in between. CDR3 length equals 14 residues. This chain's CDR3 is CASSYEGSYNEQFF. CDR3 DNA: TGTGCCAGCAGTTACGAGGGTTCCTACAATGAGCAGTTCTTC.

This clone showed up just a few times. The chain joins TRBV5-4 to TRBJ2-6; TRBD1 might be the D (5 bases). V was shortened by 4 bases and J by 1 base, with 12 bases between the two germline ends. Germline assignment: CDR1 SGHNT and CDR2 YYREEE (reference sequence). The CDR3 consists of 16 residues. Here the CDR3 DNA reads TGTGCCAGCAGCGGCATCCCAGGGTCTGGGGCCAACGTCCTGACTTTC. Residues: CASSGIPGSGANVLTF.

The chain carries TRBV5-4 and TRBJ2-7; TRBD1 agrees at 8 bases. V lost 4 bases and J lost 0; bases outside the gene matches: 6. The CDR3 extends over 15 amino acids. The germline CDR1 and CDR2 sequences are SGHNT and YYREEE (reference sequence). CDR3 in amino acids: CASSRRQGSSYEQYF. CDR3 nucleotides: TGTGCCAGCAGCCGGCGACAGGGGAGCTCCTACGAGCAGTACTTC.

This clone was recorded once. The CDR3 DNA reads TGTGCCAGCAGCCTAGACAGTCTTAATGAAAAACTGTTTTTT. Translated: CASSLDSLNEKLFF. The genes are TRBV6-5 and TRBJ1-4; D perhaps matches TRBD1 (5 bases). Germline V CDR1 and CDR2: MNHEY, SVGAGI. The CDR3 extends over 14 amino acids. Between the trimmed V and J ends, which lost 6 bases and 4 bases, there was a span of 12 bases.

The chain joins TRBV5-1 to TRBJ2-3; a weak D match, TRBD2 (6 bases). V gave up 0 bases and J gave up 9 bases, with 14 bases separating them. CDR3 length: 14 amino acids. Germline loops: CDR1 SGHRS, CDR2 YFSETQ. The CDR3 DNA follows: TGCGCCAGCAGCTTGGAGTCAGGAGGGAGCACGCAGTATTTT. Its translation is CASSLESGGSTQYF.

Here the CDR3 DNA reads TGTGCCAGTACACAGAGGGGGGGGCTTACGGGGTATCAGCCCCAGCATTTT. Its translation is CASTQRGGLTGYQPQHF. The J gene is TRBJ1-5, the V gene TRBV19; D possibly corresponds to TRBD1 (6 bases). V shed 7 bases and J shed 5 bases, with 24 bases lying between them. Germline values: CDR1 LNHDA, CDR2 SQIVND (reference sequence). The CDR3 is 17 amino acids.

The genes are TRBV7-6 and TRBJ2-3; D possibly corresponds to TRBD2 (6 bases). From germline, CDR1 is SGHVS and CDR2 FNYEAQ. This CDR3 has 13 amino acids. The V and J ends lost 3 bases and 6 bases respectively, with 10 bases between them. The CDR3 reads CASSLAGPDTQYF. The CDR3 coding sequence is TGTGCCAGCAGCTTGGCGGGGCCTGATACGCAGTATTTT. The full variable domain, its missing parts supplied by reference TRBV7-6 and TRBJ2-3, is GAGVSQSPRYKVTKRGQDVALRCDPISGHVSLYWYRQALGQGPEFLTYFNYEAQQDKSGLPNDRFSAERPEGSISTLTIQRTEQRDSAMYRCASSLAGPDTQYFGPGTRLTVL.

The chain combines TRBV7-9 with TRBJ2-1; the match to TRBD1 covers 7 bases. Per germline, CDR1 SEHNR and CDR2 FQNEAQ (reference sequence). The CDR3 spans 19 residues. The V and J ends lost 4 bases and 4 bases, in that order; junction bases with no gene match: 19. The CDR3 bases are TGTGCCAGCAGCTCCCTAGCCCCCTTGGGACAGAGACTATACAATGAGCAGTTCTTC. This sequence encodes CASSSLAPLGQRLYNEQFF.

V usage is TRBV27 and J usage is TRBJ1-5; D gene unclear. CDR3 length: 15 amino acids. Germline V lookup: CDR1 MNHEY, CDR2 SMNVEV (reference sequence). Deletions cut 0 bases from V and 0 bases from J, with 6 bases between. The CDR3 DNA reads TGTGCCAGCAGTTTATCGAGCATTAGCAATCAGCCCCAGCATTTT. Encoded protein: CASSLSSISNQPQHF.

The chain has TRBV6-5 and TRBJ2-3; perhaps TRBD2 as D (6 bases). This CDR3 is built from 15 residues. Trimming removed 3 bases at V and 2 bases at J, with 12 bases between. Germline V lookup: CDR1 MNHEY, CDR2 SVGAGI. The CDR3 DNA reads TGTGCCAGCAGTTATGCGGGACTTACCACAGATACGCAGTATTTT. Its protein is CASSYAGLTTDTQYF.

This clone occurred once. The rearrangement uses TRBV18 and TRBJ1-5; perhaps TRBD1 as D (5 bases). This CDR3 has 13 amino acids. Germline CDR1 reads KGHSH; CDR2 reads LQKENI. Deletions cut 2 bases from V and 6 bases from J, with 8 bases between. The DNA for the CDR3 is TGTGCCAGCTCACCAGACAGAAGTCAGCCCCAGCATTTT. Its translation: CASSPDRSQPQHF.

About this clone itself: This same CDR3 is encoded by further DNA sequences in the sample. The CDR3 region has the DNA TGTGCCAGTTTAGCCTTCTGGGGACAGGGGGCCGCTGAGCAGTTCTTC. Its translation is CASLAFWGQGAAEQFF. The J gene is TRBJ2-1, the V gene TRBV27, with 12 bases identical to TRBD1. Germline-derived CDR1 and CDR2 are MNHEY and SMNVEV (reference sequence). This CDR3 has 16 amino acids. V shed 9 bases, J shed 9 bases, and the junction held 15 bases outside the gene matches.

The V call is TRBV18, the J call TRBJ1-2, with TRBD1 as a possible D gene (5 bases). Trimming shortened V by 4 bases and J by 6 bases, and 15 bases separated the two germline ends. The length of the CDR3 is 14 residues. CDR1 and CDR2 from the germline V gene are KGHSH and LQKENI. The CDR3, as DNA: TGTGCCAGCTCACAAAACCCCAGGGTTAATGGCTACACCTTC. This sequence encodes CASSQNPRVNGYTF. The full variable domain, its missing parts supplied by reference TRBV18 and TRBJ1-2, is NAGVMQNPRHLVRRRGQEARLRCSPMKGHSHVYWYRQLPEEGLKFMVYLQKENIIDESGMPKERFSAEFPKEGPSILRIQQVVRGDSAAYFCASSQNPRVNGYTFGSGTRLTVV.

The chain recombines TRBV7-9 with TRBJ2-1; tentatively, D is TRBD1 (7 bases). Germline values: CDR1 SEHNR, CDR2 FQNEAQ (reference sequence). The CDR3 is 17 residues long. V shed 5 bases and J shed 4 bases, with 21 bases lying between them. CDR3 nucleotides: TGTGCCAGCAGCCTCAAACGGGACAGTCGGGGGTACAATGAGCAGTTCTTC. Translating it yields CASSLKRDSRGYNEQFF.

DNA for the CDR3: TGTGCCAGCACTTTCGACAGGGGAAACACCGGGGAGCTGTTTTTT. Translation gives CASTFDRGNTGELFF. This sequence joins TRBV2 and TRBJ2-2, with TRBD1 matching 8 bases. V was clipped by 7 bases and J by 2 bases; unmatched bases: 6. This CDR3 is built from 15 residues. CDR1 is SNHLY, CDR2 FYNNEI, per germline.

The chain carries TRBV2 and TRBJ1-1; TRBD1 matches at 9 bases. The CDR3 contains 17 residues. Germline assignment: CDR1 SNHLY and CDR2 FYNNEI. The J segment lost 0 bases and the V segment lost 0 bases, leaving 5 bases of the junction unmatched. The CDR3 protein is CASSEAVWTGVNTEAFF. CDR3 in DNA: TGTGCCAGCAGTGAAGCGGTTTGGACAGGGGTGAACACTGAAGCTTTCTTT.

The chain joins TRBV7-2 to TRBJ2-6; no reliable D call. Trimming stripped 5 bases from V and 6 bases from J, with 14 bases between. The CDR3 covers 15 residues. Per germline, CDR1 SGHTA and CDR2 FQGNSA. As DNA, the CDR3 is TGTGCCAGCAGCCCGTCCCTCCGAGCGGCCAACGTCCTGACTTTC. Its protein is CASSPSLRAANVLTF.